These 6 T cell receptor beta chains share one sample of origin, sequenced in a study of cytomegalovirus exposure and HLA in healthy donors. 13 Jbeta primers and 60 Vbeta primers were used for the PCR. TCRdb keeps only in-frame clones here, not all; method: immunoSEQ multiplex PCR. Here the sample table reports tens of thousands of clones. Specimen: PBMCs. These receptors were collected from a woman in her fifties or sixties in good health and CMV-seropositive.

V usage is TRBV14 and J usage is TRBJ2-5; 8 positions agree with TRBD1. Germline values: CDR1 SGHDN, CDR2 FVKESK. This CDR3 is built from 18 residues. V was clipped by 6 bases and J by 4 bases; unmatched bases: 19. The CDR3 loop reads CASSPPSQTGAFRETQYF. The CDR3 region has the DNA TGTGCCAGCAGTCCCCCTTCTCAGACAGGGGCGTTTAGAGAGACCCAGTACTTC.

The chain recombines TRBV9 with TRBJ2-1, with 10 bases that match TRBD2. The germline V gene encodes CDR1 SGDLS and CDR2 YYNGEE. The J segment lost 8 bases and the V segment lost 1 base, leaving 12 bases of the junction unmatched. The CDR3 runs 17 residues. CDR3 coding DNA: TGTGCCAGCAGCGTAAAGGCTAGCGGGGGAGTTTTCTATGAGCAGTTCTTC. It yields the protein CASSVKASGGVFYEQFF.

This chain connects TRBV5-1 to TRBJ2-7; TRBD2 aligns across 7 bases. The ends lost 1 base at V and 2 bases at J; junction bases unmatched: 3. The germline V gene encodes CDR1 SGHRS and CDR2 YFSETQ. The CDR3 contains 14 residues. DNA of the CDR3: TGCGCCAGCAGCTTGAGTGGGGGGGCCTACGAGCAGTACTTC. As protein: CASSLSGGAYEQYF.

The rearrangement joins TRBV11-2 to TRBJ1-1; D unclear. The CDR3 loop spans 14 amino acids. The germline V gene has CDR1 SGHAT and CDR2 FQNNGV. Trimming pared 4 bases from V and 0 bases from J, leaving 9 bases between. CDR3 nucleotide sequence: TGTGCCAGCAGCTCTAGACGGCTGAACACTGAAGCTTTCTTT. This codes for CASSSRRLNTEAFF.

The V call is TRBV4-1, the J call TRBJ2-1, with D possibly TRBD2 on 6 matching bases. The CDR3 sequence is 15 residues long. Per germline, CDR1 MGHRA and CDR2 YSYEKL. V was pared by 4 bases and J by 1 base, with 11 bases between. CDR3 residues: CASSPRDFSYNEQFF. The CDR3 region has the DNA TGCGCCAGCAGCCCCCGGGACTTTTCCTACAATGAGCAGTTCTTC.

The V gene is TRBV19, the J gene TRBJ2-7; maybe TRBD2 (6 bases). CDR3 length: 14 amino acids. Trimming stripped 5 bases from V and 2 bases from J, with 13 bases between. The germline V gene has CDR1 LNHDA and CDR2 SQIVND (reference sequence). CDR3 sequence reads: CASSVAGSAYEQYF. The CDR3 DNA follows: TGTGCCAGTAGTGTGGCCGGGAGCGCCTACGAGCAGTACTTC. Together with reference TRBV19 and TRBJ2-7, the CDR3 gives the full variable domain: DGGITQSPKYLFRKEGQNVTLSCEQNLNHDAMYWYRQDPGQGLRLIYYSQIVNDFQKGDIAEGYSVSREKKESFPLTVTSAQKNPTAFYLCASSVAGSAYEQYFGPGTRLTVT.